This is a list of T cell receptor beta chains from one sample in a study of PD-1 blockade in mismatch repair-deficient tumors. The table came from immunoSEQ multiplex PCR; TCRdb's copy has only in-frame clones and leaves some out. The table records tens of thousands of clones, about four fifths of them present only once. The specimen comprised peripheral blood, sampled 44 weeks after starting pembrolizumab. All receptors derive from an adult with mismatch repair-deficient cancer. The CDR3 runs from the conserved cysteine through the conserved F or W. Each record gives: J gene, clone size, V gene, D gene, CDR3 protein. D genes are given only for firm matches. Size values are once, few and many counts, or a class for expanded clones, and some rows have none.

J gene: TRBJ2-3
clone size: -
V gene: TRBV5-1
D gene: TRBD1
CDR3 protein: CASSSNRDRGLDTQYF

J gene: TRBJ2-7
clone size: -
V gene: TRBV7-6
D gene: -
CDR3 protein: CASSFGDADIGEQYF

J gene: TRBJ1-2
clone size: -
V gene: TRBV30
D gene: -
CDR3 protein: CAWSVTGYGYTF

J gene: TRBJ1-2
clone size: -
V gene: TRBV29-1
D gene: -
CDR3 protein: CSVFAGYYGYTF

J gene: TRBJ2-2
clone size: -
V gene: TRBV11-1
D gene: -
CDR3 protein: CATSGSAGRNTGELFF

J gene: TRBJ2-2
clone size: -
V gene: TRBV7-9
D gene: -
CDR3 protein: CASSPPPDSQNTGELFF

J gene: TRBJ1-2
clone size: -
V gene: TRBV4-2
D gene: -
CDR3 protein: CASRQYNYGYTF

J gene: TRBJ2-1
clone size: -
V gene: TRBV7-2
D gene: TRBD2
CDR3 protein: CASSTDLAGGGNEQFF

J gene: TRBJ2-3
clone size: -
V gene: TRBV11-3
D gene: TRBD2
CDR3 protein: CASSLDLLLAGARRTDTQYF

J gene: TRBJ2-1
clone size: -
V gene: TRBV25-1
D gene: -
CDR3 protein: CASSEYQGGYNEQFF

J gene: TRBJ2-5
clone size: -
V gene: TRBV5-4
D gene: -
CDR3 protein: CASSLDRNQETQYF

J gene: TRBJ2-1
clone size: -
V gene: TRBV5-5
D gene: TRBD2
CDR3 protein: CASSVSSGSSYNEQFF

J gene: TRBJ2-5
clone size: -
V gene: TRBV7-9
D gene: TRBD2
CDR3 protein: CASSLNSGRERETQYF

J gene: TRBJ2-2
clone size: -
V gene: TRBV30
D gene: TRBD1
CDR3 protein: CAWSNFDRATGELFF

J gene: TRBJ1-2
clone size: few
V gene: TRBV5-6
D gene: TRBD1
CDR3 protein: CASSVDSDRGLLDYGYTF

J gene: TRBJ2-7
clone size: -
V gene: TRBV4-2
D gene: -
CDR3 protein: CASSQEEGQPGYEQYF

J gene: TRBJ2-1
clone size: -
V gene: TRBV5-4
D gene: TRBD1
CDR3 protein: CASSSPRDRGPYNEQFF

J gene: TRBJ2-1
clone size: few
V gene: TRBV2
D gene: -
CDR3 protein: CASSMTSSYNEQFF

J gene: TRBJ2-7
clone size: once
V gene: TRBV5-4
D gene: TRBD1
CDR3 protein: CASSTPGTGSYEQYF

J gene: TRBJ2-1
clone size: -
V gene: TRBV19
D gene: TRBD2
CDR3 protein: CASSISSGSFNEQFF

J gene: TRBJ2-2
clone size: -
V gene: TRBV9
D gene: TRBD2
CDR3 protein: CASSVIAGGSTGELFF

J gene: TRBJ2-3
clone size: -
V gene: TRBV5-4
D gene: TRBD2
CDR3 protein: CASSPGTSGSSDTQYF

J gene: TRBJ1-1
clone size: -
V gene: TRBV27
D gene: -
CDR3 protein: CASSPFQGDTEAFF

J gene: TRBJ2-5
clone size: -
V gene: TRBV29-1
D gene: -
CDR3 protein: CSVEDHGLALSIQETQYF

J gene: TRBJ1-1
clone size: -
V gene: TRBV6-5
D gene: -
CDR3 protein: CASKDQRNTEAFF

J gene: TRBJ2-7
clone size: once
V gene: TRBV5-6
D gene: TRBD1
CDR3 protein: CASSLGAQGWSYEQYF

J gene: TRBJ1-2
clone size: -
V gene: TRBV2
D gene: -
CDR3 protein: CASSEAGGTYGYTF

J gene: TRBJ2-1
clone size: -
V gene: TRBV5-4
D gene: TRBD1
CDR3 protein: CASSEAGTGGYNEQFF

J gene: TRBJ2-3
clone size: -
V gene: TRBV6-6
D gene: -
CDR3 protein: CASRAGYLTDTQYF

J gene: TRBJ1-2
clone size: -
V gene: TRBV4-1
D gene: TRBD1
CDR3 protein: CASSHPRGGQKNYGYTF

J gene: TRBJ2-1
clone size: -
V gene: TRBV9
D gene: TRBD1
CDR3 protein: CASRRGQGTGYNEQFF

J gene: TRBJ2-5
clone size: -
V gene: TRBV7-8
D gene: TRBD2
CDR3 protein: CASSFGGVAGETQYF